The sequence of this T cell receptor beta chain was determined in a study of T cell responses to AZD1222 COVID-19 vaccine. Some clones are missing from TCRdb's copy, which holds only in-frame ones; the method was immunoSEQ multiplex PCR. The sample has 140,000 or so clones, about 92% seen once. CDR3 length: 14 amino acids. The germline gives CDR1 LNHDA, CDR2 SQIVND (reference sequence). V was trimmed by 1 base and J by 8 bases, leaving 12 bases between them. The V call is TRBV19, the J call TRBJ2-1; perhaps TRBD2 as D (5 bases). Here the sequenced sample was peripheral blood, taken after recovery from COVID-19. This TCR came from an adult who had recovered from COVID-19. The CDR3 sequence: CASSIVPGSYEQFF. CDR3 DNA: TGTGCCAGTAGTATAGTTCCGGGGAGCTATGAGCAGTTCTTC. Full variable domain (outside the CDR3, taken from reference TRBV19 and TRBJ2-1): DGGITQSPKYLFRKEGQNVTLSCEQNLNHDAMYWYRQDPGQGLRLIYYSQIVNDFQKGDIAEGYSVSREKKESFPLTVTSAQKNPTAFYLCASSIVPGSYEQFFGPGTRLTVL.